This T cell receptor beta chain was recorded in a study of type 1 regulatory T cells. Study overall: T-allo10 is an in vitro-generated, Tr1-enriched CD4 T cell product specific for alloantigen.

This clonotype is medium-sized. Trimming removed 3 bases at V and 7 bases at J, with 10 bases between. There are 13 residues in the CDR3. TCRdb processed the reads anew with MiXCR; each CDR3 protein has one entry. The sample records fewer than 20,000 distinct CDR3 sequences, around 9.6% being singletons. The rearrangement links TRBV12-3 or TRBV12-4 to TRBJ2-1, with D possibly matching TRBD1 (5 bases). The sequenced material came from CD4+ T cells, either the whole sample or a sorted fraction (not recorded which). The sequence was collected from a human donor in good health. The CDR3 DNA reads TGTGCCAGCAGTTTCATAGCAGGGAATGAGCAGTTCTTC. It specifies CASSFIAGNEQFF.